The 11 T cell receptor beta chains given below trace back to one sample, sequenced in a study of response to subunit inactivated influenza vaccine. TCRdb recomputed calls from the RT-PCR reads with MiXCR, one row per CDR3 protein. The sample has about 500,000 distinct CDR3 sequences, approximately 17% seen once. Sequences were derived from CD4+ T cells sorted from PBMCs, sampled about 23 months after vaccination. These receptor sequences come from a man aged 50 to 69 who received an inactivated influenza vaccine.

This clonotype was detected only a few times. The J gene is TRBJ1-4, the V gene TRBV6-1, with no clear D. CDR3 size: 15 residues. Trimming left V 6 bases short and J 8 bases short, with 19 bases between. From germline, CDR1 is MNHNS and CDR2 SASEGT. Here the CDR3 DNA reads TGTGCCAGCAGCGCCCGACTGGCGACCAACGAAAAACTGTTTTTT. Translating gives CASSARLATNEKLFF.

The rearrangement uses TRBV27 and TRBJ2-5; 9 bases are a match to TRBD2. The CDR3 length is 16 residues. The germline V gene has CDR1 MNHEY and CDR2 SMNVEV (reference sequence). The V segment lost 7 bases and the J segment 0 bases; nucleotides outside the gene matches: 9. The CDR3 sequence is CASKSPLAGHQETQYF. Written as DNA, the CDR3 is TGTGCCAGCAAATCCCCCCTAGCGGGGCACCAAGAGACCCAGTACTTC.

This clonotype was observed a few times. The rearrangement joins TRBV6-1 to TRBJ2-3; TRBD2 matches 11 bases. Germline CDR1 reads MNHNS; CDR2 reads SASEGT. The CDR3 sequence is 14 residues long. Trimming took 5 bases from V and 7 from J; bases not matched to a gene: 5. The CDR3 nucleotides are TGTGCCAGCAGTCTGACTAGCGGGGTTTATACGCAGTATTTT. It yields the protein CASSLTSGVYTQYF.

This clonotype showed up just once. A read error may produce the germline difference seen at one junction end. This chain uses TRBV12-3 or TRBV12-4 with TRBJ2-5; D perhaps matches TRBD2 (5 bases). The CDR3 sequence is 11 residues long. The CDR3 protein is CASSLGETEYF. The CDR3 region has the DNA TGTGCCAGCAGTTTAGGGGAGACCGAGTACTTC.

This clonotype has a handful of counts. The V call is TRBV12-3 or TRBV12-4, the J call TRBJ2-5; D perhaps matches TRBD2 (5 bases). The CDR3 runs 15 residues. The V end was cut by 1 base, the J end by 5 bases, with 14 bases between. CDR3: CASSLGASKWETQYF. For the CDR3, the DNA is TGTGCCAGCAGTTTAGGTGCTAGCAAGTGGGAGACCCAGTACTTC.

The chain recombines TRBV18 with TRBJ2-7; TRBD2 might be the D (7 bases). The V end was cut by 6 bases, the J end by 1 base, with 19 bases between. This CDR3 spans 16 amino acids. Germline V gives CDR1 KGHSH, CDR2 LQKENI. CDR3 nucleotide sequence: TGTGCCAGCTCCCGCGGGGGCCCCAAGGTTTCCTACGAGCAGTACTTC. This encodes CASSRGGPKVSYEQYF.

The J gene is TRBJ2-1, the V gene TRBV12-3 or TRBV12-4, with D hard to call. CDR3 length: 15 amino acids. V lost 0 bases and J lost 9, with 15 bases in between. In nucleotides, the CDR3 is TGTGCCAGCAGTTTAGCGTGGATGGCCAGCAGTGAGCAGTTCTTC. Encoded protein: CASSLAWMASSEQFF.

V usage is TRBV12-3 or TRBV12-4 and J usage is TRBJ1-2; D might be TRBD1 (6 bases). The germline V and J ends were trimmed by 6 bases and 8 bases, with 19 bases remaining between them. The CDR3 runs 14 residues. The CDR3 sequence: CASRPRRGPVGYTF. The CDR3 bases are TGTGCCAGCAGGCCCCGACGGGGGCCGGTGGGCTACACCTTC.

This clonotype was detected a few times. V usage is TRBV10-3 and J usage is TRBJ2-1; no reliable D call. The V gene's germline CDR1 is ENHRY and CDR2 SYGVKD. V lost 3 bases to trimming and J lost 5 bases, with 11 bases between them. CDR3 size: 14 residues. CDR3 sequence reads: CAISDELPNNEQFF. The DNA of the CDR3 is TGTGCCATCAGTGATGAACTACCAAACAATGAGCAGTTCTTC.

A few counts support this clonotype. V and J are TRBV5-1 and TRBJ2-1, with a tentative D call TRBD1 (6 bases). In germline, CDR1 is SGHRS, CDR2 YFSETQ. Trimming took off 0 bases at V and 0 bases at J, with 7 bases between the two ends. The CDR3 spans 15 residues. The CDR3 nucleotides read TGCGCCAGCAGCTTGGTAGGGGGCTCCTACAATGAGCAGTTCTTC. It encodes CASSLVGGSYNEQFF.

This chain joins TRBV10-3 and TRBJ2-5, with 9 bases lining up with TRBD1. Germline CDR1 reads ENHRY; CDR2 reads SYGVKD. CDR3 length: 15 amino acids. V was clipped by 4 bases and J by 5 bases; unmatched bases: 8. The CDR3 DNA reads TGTGCCATCAGTGCCCAATCAGGACAGGGGGAGACCCAGTACTTC. Its protein is CAISAQSGQGETQYF.